This T cell receptor beta chain is drawn from a study of blood T cells in healthy people across ages. Study-wide results and limits: Naive CD4+ cell counts and diversity both ran higher in long-lived than in aged donors.

A note on this clonotype: The antigen is not known.

It was with a sample-barcoded 5' primer and a J-beta primer mix that a second PCR of roughly 7 to 12 cycles was run. Every cDNA molecule bore a tag from a template-switch adaptor containing 12 random nucleotides. One entry per CDR3 protein, called by TCRdb with MiXCR from the 5' RACE reads. This sample has roughly 700,000 distinct CDR3 sequences, with 49% found just once. The V gene end was trimmed by 5 bases and the J gene end by 9 bases; junction bases not matched to a gene: 8. The CDR3 sequence is 14 residues long. The germline V gene encodes CDR1 MRHNA and CDR2 SNTAGT. The TCR was taken from a woman in her sixties or seventies in good health. Sequencing was carried out using blood. V is TRBV6-4 and J is TRBJ2-1; 9 bases agree with TRBD2. Written as DNA, the CDR3 is TGTGCCAGCAGTTCCGGGACTAGCATCGGTGAGCAGTTCTTC. Translation gives CASSSGTSIGEQFF.